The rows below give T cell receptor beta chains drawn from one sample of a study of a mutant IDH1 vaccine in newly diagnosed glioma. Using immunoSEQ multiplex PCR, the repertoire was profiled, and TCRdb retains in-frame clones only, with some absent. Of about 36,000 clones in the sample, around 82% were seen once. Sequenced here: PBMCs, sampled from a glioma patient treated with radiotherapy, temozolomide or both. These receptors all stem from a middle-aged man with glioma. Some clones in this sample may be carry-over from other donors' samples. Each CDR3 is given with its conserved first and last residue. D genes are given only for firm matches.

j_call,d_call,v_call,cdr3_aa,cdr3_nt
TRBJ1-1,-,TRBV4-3,CASSQDRRASGAEAFF,TGCGCCAGCAGCCAAGATCGGAGGGCTTCAGGCGCTGAAGCTTTCTTT
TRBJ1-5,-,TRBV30,CAWTPSRRGGNQPQHF,TGTGCCTGGACCCCGAGCAGGAGGGGAGGCAATCAGCCCCAGCATTTT
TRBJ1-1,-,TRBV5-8,CASSPGYWDTEAFF,TGTGCCAGCAGCCCGGGATACTGGGACACTGAAGCTTTCTTT
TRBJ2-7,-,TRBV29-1,CSVWGEMTYEQYF,TGCAGCGTATGGGGGGAGATGACCTACGAGCAGTACTTC
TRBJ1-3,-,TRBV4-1,CASSQGVRDTIYF,TGCGCCAGCAGCCAAGGGGTCAGAGACACCATATATTTT
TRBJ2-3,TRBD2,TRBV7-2,CASSKSGGTRKTQYF,TGTGCCAGCAGCAAAAGCGGGGGAACTCGAAAGACGCAGTATTTT
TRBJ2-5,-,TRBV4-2,CASSQDQETQYF,TGTGCCAGCAGCCAAGATCAAGAGACCCAGTACTTC
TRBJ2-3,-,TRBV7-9,CASSLDRSTDTQYF,TGTGCCAGCAGCCTAGACAGGAGCACAGATACGCAGTATTTT
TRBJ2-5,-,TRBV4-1,CASSQSRGQETQYF,TGCGCCAGCAGCCAGTCGCGGGGCCAAGAGACCCAGTACTTC
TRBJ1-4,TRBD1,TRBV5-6,CASSSPQGAGREKLFF,TGTGCCAGCAGCTCGCCCCAGGGGGCAGGTAGAGAAAAACTGTTTTTT
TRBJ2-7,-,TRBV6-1,CASQHGGMRDYEQYF,TGTGCCAGCCAACACGGCGGGATGAGGGACTACGAGCAGTACTTC
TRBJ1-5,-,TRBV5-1,CASSLEGGEGQPQHF,TGCGCCAGCAGCTTGGAGGGAGGGGAGGGTCAGCCCCAGCATTTT
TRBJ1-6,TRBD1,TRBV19,CASSIRDRNSPLHF,TGTGCCAGTAGTATTAGGGACAGAAATTCACCCCTCCACTTT